These T cell receptor beta chains were read from a single sample in a study of radiotherapy plus CTLA-4 blockade in lung cancer. The table came from immunoSEQ multiplex PCR; TCRdb's copy has only in-frame clones and leaves some out. There are about 62,000 clones in the sample; roughly three quarters occur only once, and 2.5% to 3% lies in the top ten. The sample consisted of peripheral blood, taken from a patient treated with radiotherapy plus ipilimumab. The receptors were sampled from a human donor with non-small cell lung cancer who had a complete response to radiotherapy plus ipilimumab. Both conserved end residues are part of each CDR3. Fields, in order: J gene, clone size, V gene, CDR3 length, D gene, CDR3 DNA, CDR3 protein. D genes are given only for firm matches. Clone size is given for some rows only: seen once, a few or many times, or a class if the clone is expanded.

j_call: TRBJ1-4; clone_size: NA; v_call: TRBV5-6; cdr3_length: 14; d_call: TRBD1; cdr3_nt: TGTGCCAGCGGACAGGGCCCCGATAATGAAAAACTGTTTTTT; cdr3_aa: CASGQGPDNEKLFF
j_call: TRBJ2-7; clone_size: NA; v_call: TRBV18; cdr3_length: 16; d_call: TRBD1; cdr3_nt: TGTGCCAGCTCACCATACGAAGGGACAGGGGGCTACAAGCAGTACTTC; cdr3_aa: CASSPYEGTGGYKQYF
j_call: TRBJ1-5; clone_size: NA; v_call: TRBV6-1; cdr3_length: 15; d_call: TRBD1; cdr3_nt: TGTGCCAGCAGGAATGACAGGGGGCGAGGTCAGCCCCAGCATTTT; cdr3_aa: CASRNDRGRGQPQHF
j_call: TRBJ2-1; clone_size: many; v_call: TRBV6-6; cdr3_length: 14; d_call: TRBD2; cdr3_nt: TGTGCCAGCAGTTACGGGGGGGGCTACAATGAGCAGTTCTTC; cdr3_aa: CASSYGGGYNEQFF
j_call: TRBJ2-7; clone_size: once; v_call: TRBV28; cdr3_length: 15; d_call: TRBD2; cdr3_nt: TGTGCCAGCAGCTCGGGACTAGCGGGTAGCTACGAGCAGTACTTC; cdr3_aa: CASSSGLAGSYEQYF
j_call: TRBJ2-3; clone_size: NA; v_call: TRBV6-1; cdr3_length: 16; d_call: NA; cdr3_nt: TGTGCCAGCAGTGAAAGATTAACGGGGATAGTGGATACGCAGTATTTT; cdr3_aa: CASSERLTGIVDTQYF
j_call: TRBJ2-7; clone_size: NA; v_call: TRBV15; cdr3_length: 14; d_call: TRBD1; cdr3_nt: TGTGCCACCAGTCCGAGGGACAGGGGCTACGAGCAGTACTTC; cdr3_aa: CATSPRDRGYEQYF
j_call: TRBJ1-2; clone_size: NA; v_call: TRBV7-9; cdr3_length: 14; d_call: TRBD1; cdr3_nt: TGTGCCAGCAGCGCGGGACAGGGGGTACATGGCTACACCTTC; cdr3_aa: CASSAGQGVHGYTF
j_call: TRBJ2-3; clone_size: NA; v_call: TRBV7-2; cdr3_length: 15; d_call: TRBD2; cdr3_nt: TGTGCCAGCAGCTTAGTAGGACTAGCGGGGGGGCGGGAGTATTTT; cdr3_aa: CASSLVGLAGGREYF
j_call: TRBJ1-5; clone_size: NA; v_call: TRBV7-2; cdr3_length: 16; d_call: NA; cdr3_nt: TGTGCCAGCAGCTTAAGGCCCGGGTCGAGCAATCAGCCCCAGCATTTT; cdr3_aa: CASSLRPGSSNQPQHF
j_call: TRBJ2-1; clone_size: NA; v_call: TRBV18; cdr3_length: 11; d_call: NA; cdr3_nt: TGTGCCAGCTCACCCCTCGATGAGCAGTTCTTC; cdr3_aa: CASSPLDEQFF
j_call: TRBJ1-2; clone_size: NA; v_call: TRBV28; cdr3_length: 14; d_call: TRBD1; cdr3_nt: TGTGCCAGCAGCCCTCCCGACAGGGTTGGCGGCTACACCTTC; cdr3_aa: CASSPPDRVGGYTF
j_call: TRBJ2-1; clone_size: NA; v_call: TRBV6-5; cdr3_length: 11; d_call: NA; cdr3_nt: TGTGCCAGCAGTACAACGACAGGTCAGTTCTTC; cdr3_aa: CASSTTTGQFF
j_call: TRBJ2-7; clone_size: NA; v_call: TRBV29-1; cdr3_length: 13; d_call: NA; cdr3_nt: TGCAGCGGGGGGGACGGAGGCGTGTACGAGCAGTACTTC; cdr3_aa: CSGGDGGVYEQYF
j_call: TRBJ2-1; clone_size: NA; v_call: TRBV29-1; cdr3_length: 15; d_call: TRBD2; cdr3_nt: TGCAGCGTACTAAGACTAGCGGGGCCCTACAATGAGCAGTTCTTC; cdr3_aa: CSVLRLAGPYNEQFF
j_call: TRBJ2-5; clone_size: NA; v_call: TRBV5-1; cdr3_length: 14; d_call: NA; cdr3_nt: TGCGCCAGCAGCGTATCAGGGTACCAAGAGACCCAGTACTTC; cdr3_aa: CASSVSGYQETQYF
j_call: TRBJ1-5; clone_size: NA; v_call: TRBV6-1; cdr3_length: 15; d_call: NA; cdr3_nt: TGTGCCAGCAGTGAAGGGAGCCAGGGAGGCCAGCCCCAGCATTTT; cdr3_aa: CASSEGSQGGQPQHF
j_call: TRBJ1-2; clone_size: NA; v_call: TRBV5-1; cdr3_length: 16; d_call: TRBD1; cdr3_nt: TGCGCCAGCAGCGGAGGGAGGACAGGGGATAACTATGGCTACACCTTC; cdr3_aa: CASSGGRTGDNYGYTF
j_call: TRBJ2-3; clone_size: once; v_call: TRBV29-1; cdr3_length: 14; d_call: NA; cdr3_nt: TGCAGCGTTGAAGCGGGGGGCAGGACAGATACGCAGTATTTT; cdr3_aa: CSVEAGGRTDTQYF
j_call: TRBJ1-6; clone_size: NA; v_call: TRBV18; cdr3_length: 16; d_call: TRBD1; cdr3_nt: TGTGCCAGCTCACCACTAAGGACAGGGGGCAATTCACCCCTCCACTTT; cdr3_aa: CASSPLRTGGNSPLHF
j_call: TRBJ1-4; clone_size: NA; v_call: TRBV5-1; cdr3_length: 14; d_call: NA; cdr3_nt: TGCGCCAGCAGCTTAGGAGTAAACGAGGAAAAACTGTTTTTT; cdr3_aa: CASSLGVNEEKLFF
j_call: TRBJ2-7; clone_size: NA; v_call: TRBV11-2; cdr3_length: 16; d_call: TRBD1; cdr3_nt: TGTGCCAGCAGCTTAGGGGGACAGGGGAGTATCTACGAGCAGTACTTC; cdr3_aa: CASSLGGQGSIYEQYF
j_call: TRBJ1-5; clone_size: NA; v_call: TRBV2; cdr3_length: 14; d_call: TRBD1; cdr3_nt: TGTGCCAGCAGCCCGACAGGGGTTGATCAGCCCCAGCATTTT; cdr3_aa: CASSPTGVDQPQHF
j_call: TRBJ1-1; clone_size: NA; v_call: TRBV5-4; cdr3_length: 14; d_call: NA; cdr3_nt: TGTGCCAGCAGCCTGGACATACCAAACACTGAAGCTTTCTTT; cdr3_aa: CASSLDIPNTEAFF
j_call: TRBJ2-3; clone_size: NA; v_call: TRBV5-1; cdr3_length: 15; d_call: TRBD1; cdr3_nt: TGCGCCAGCAGCCCGTATAAACAGGGGACAGATACGCAGTATTTT; cdr3_aa: CASSPYKQGTDTQYF
j_call: TRBJ2-1; clone_size: NA; v_call: TRBV5-1; cdr3_length: 15; d_call: TRBD2; cdr3_nt: TGCGCCAGCAGCTTGTCGACTAGCGGTTACAATGAGCAGTTCTTC; cdr3_aa: CASSLSTSGYNEQFF
j_call: TRBJ1-2; clone_size: few; v_call: TRBV19; cdr3_length: 16; d_call: NA; cdr3_nt: TGTGCCACCCAAGCCCAGGGTAGTATTCAATACTATGGCTACACCTTC; cdr3_aa: CATQAQGSIQYYGYTF
j_call: TRBJ2-2; clone_size: once; v_call: TRBV11-3; cdr3_length: 15; d_call: NA; cdr3_nt: TGTGCCAGCAGCACCGGGACACAGAACACCGGGGAGCTGTTTTTT; cdr3_aa: CASSTGTQNTGELFF
j_call: TRBJ2-7; clone_size: NA; v_call: TRBV7-9; cdr3_length: 15; d_call: NA; cdr3_nt: TGTGCCAGCAGCACAGGTGATTCCCGCTCCTACGAGCAGTACTTC; cdr3_aa: CASSTGDSRSYEQYF
j_call: TRBJ2-5; clone_size: NA; v_call: TRBV6-6; cdr3_length: 12; d_call: TRBD2; cdr3_nt: TGTGCCAGCGGGGGGGTGTGGGAGACCCAGTACTTC; cdr3_aa: CASGGVWETQYF
j_call: TRBJ1-6; clone_size: NA; v_call: TRBV7-2; cdr3_length: 17; d_call: NA; cdr3_nt: TGTGCCAGCAGCTTAGATATTCGGACTATCCATCCTCCACCCCTCCACTTT; cdr3_aa: CASSLDIRTIHPPPLHF
j_call: TRBJ1-5; clone_size: NA; v_call: TRBV19; cdr3_length: 14; d_call: NA; cdr3_nt: TGTGCCAGTAGTTCGGGCAGGGGCAATCAGCCCCAGCATTTT; cdr3_aa: CASSSGRGNQPQHF
j_call: TRBJ1-6; clone_size: NA; v_call: TRBV5-5; cdr3_length: 14; d_call: TRBD1; cdr3_nt: TGTGCCAGCAGCCCGGGGACAGTTAATTCACCCCTCCACTTT; cdr3_aa: CASSPGTVNSPLHF
j_call: TRBJ2-7; clone_size: NA; v_call: TRBV19; cdr3_length: 12; d_call: NA; cdr3_nt: TGTGCCAGTAGTATTTGGGGAGGCGAGCAGTACTTC; cdr3_aa: CASSIWGGEQYF
j_call: TRBJ2-1; clone_size: NA; v_call: TRBV19; cdr3_length: 17; d_call: TRBD1; cdr3_nt: TGTGCCAGTAGCGTTACAGGGGGCGCGTCTTCCTACAATGAGCAGTTCTTC; cdr3_aa: CASSVTGGASSYNEQFF
j_call: TRBJ2-7; clone_size: NA; v_call: TRBV6-5; cdr3_length: 14; d_call: TRBD1; cdr3_nt: TGTGCCAGCAGAACCGGGACAGGGGTCTACGAGCAGTACTTC; cdr3_aa: CASRTGTGVYEQYF
j_call: TRBJ2-1; clone_size: NA; v_call: TRBV4-3; cdr3_length: 16; d_call: NA; cdr3_nt: TGCGCCAGCAGCCAAGATCGAACGGGGGATCTCGGGGAGCAGTTCTTC; cdr3_aa: CASSQDRTGDLGEQFF
j_call: TRBJ2-7; clone_size: once; v_call: TRBV7-9; cdr3_length: 13; d_call: NA; cdr3_nt: TGTGCCAGCACGGGTGGCGGGGCGGCCGAGCAGTACTTC; cdr3_aa: CASTGGGAAEQYF
j_call: TRBJ1-1; clone_size: NA; v_call: TRBV7-9; cdr3_length: 12; d_call: NA; cdr3_nt: TGTGCCAGCAGCTTAGGTATCAGTGAAGCTTTCTTT; cdr3_aa: CASSLGISEAFF
j_call: TRBJ2-3; clone_size: few; v_call: TRBV7-2; cdr3_length: 15; d_call: TRBD2; cdr3_nt: TGTGCCAGCAGCTTATACGCTCAGGGAGGGTTCACGCAGTATTTT; cdr3_aa: CASSLYAQGGFTQYF
j_call: TRBJ1-4; clone_size: few; v_call: TRBV27; cdr3_length: 13; d_call: NA; cdr3_nt: TGTGCCAGCAGTTTCCGGGAGGGGGGTAAACTGTTTTTT; cdr3_aa: CASSFREGGKLFF
j_call: TRBJ1-1; clone_size: NA; v_call: TRBV7-8; cdr3_length: 14; d_call: NA; cdr3_nt: TGTGCCAGCAGCTTAGGTCCGAGGACTAGAAGCCAGACCTTT; cdr3_aa: CASSLGPRTRSQTF
j_call: TRBJ2-1; clone_size: NA; v_call: TRBV5-1; cdr3_length: 18; d_call: TRBD2; cdr3_nt: TGCGCCAGCAGCTCCGTAGCAGCGGGGGCAAGAAACTACAATGAGCAGTTCTTC; cdr3_aa: CASSSVAAGARNYNEQFF
j_call: TRBJ1-5; clone_size: NA; v_call: TRBV6-1; cdr3_length: 16; d_call: TRBD1; cdr3_nt: TGTGCCAGCAGTGAAGCGAGGGGGCATAGCAATCAGCCCCAGCATTTT; cdr3_aa: CASSEARGHSNQPQHF
j_call: TRBJ2-7; clone_size: NA; v_call: TRBV2; cdr3_length: 16; d_call: TRBD2; cdr3_nt: TGTGCCAGCAGTGATTTCGGGGGGAGACTCTCCTACGAGCAGTACTTC; cdr3_aa: CASSDFGGRLSYEQYF
j_call: TRBJ1-3; clone_size: NA; v_call: TRBV6-5; cdr3_length: 15; d_call: NA; cdr3_nt: TGTGCCAACAGTTACCGACAGGTCGCTGGAAACACCATATATTTT; cdr3_aa: CANSYRQVAGNTIYF
j_call: TRBJ1-2; clone_size: few; v_call: TRBV28; cdr3_length: 12; d_call: NA; cdr3_nt: TGTGCCAGTACCCCCGGGATAGGGGGCTACACCTTC; cdr3_aa: CASTPGIGGYTF
j_call: TRBJ2-7; clone_size: NA; v_call: TRBV9; cdr3_length: 15; d_call: TRBD1; cdr3_nt: TGTGCCAGCAGCGTAGAGGGGGGACAGGGGGCGATGCAGTACTTC; cdr3_aa: CASSVEGGQGAMQYF
j_call: TRBJ2-7; clone_size: NA; v_call: TRBV6-4; cdr3_length: 14; d_call: NA; cdr3_nt: TGTGCCAGCAGTGGAACCGACAGGACCTACGAGCAGTACTTC; cdr3_aa: CASSGTDRTYEQYF
j_call: TRBJ2-5; clone_size: once; v_call: TRBV10-3; cdr3_length: 15; d_call: NA; cdr3_nt: TGTGCCATCACCTCCCGGGACTTCTACCTCGGAGAGCAGTACTTC; cdr3_aa: CAITSRDFYLGEQYF
j_call: TRBJ2-7; clone_size: NA; v_call: TRBV30; cdr3_length: 16; d_call: TRBD1; cdr3_nt: TGTGCCTGGAGAAGACCCCAGACAGGGGGCTCCTACGAGCAGTACTTC; cdr3_aa: CAWRRPQTGGSYEQYF
j_call: TRBJ1-5; clone_size: NA; v_call: TRBV28; cdr3_length: 14; d_call: NA; cdr3_nt: TGTGCCAGCCGGGGCGGGGGGAGCAATCAGCCCCAGCATTTT; cdr3_aa: CASRGGGSNQPQHF
j_call: TRBJ2-7; clone_size: NA; v_call: TRBV5-5; cdr3_length: 14; d_call: NA; cdr3_nt: TGTGCCAGCAGCTTTGCCGTACTACGAGGGGAGCAGTACTTC; cdr3_aa: CASSFAVLRGEQYF
j_call: TRBJ1-1; clone_size: NA; v_call: TRBV30; cdr3_length: 11; d_call: NA; cdr3_nt: TGTGCCTGGGAACGGGGGGCTAGAGCTTTCTTT; cdr3_aa: CAWERGARAFF
j_call: TRBJ2-3; clone_size: NA; v_call: TRBV5-4; cdr3_length: 16; d_call: TRBD1; cdr3_nt: TGTGCCAGCAGCCGTTCTGGGGACAGAACTAAATATACGCAGTATTTT; cdr3_aa: CASSRSGDRTKYTQYF